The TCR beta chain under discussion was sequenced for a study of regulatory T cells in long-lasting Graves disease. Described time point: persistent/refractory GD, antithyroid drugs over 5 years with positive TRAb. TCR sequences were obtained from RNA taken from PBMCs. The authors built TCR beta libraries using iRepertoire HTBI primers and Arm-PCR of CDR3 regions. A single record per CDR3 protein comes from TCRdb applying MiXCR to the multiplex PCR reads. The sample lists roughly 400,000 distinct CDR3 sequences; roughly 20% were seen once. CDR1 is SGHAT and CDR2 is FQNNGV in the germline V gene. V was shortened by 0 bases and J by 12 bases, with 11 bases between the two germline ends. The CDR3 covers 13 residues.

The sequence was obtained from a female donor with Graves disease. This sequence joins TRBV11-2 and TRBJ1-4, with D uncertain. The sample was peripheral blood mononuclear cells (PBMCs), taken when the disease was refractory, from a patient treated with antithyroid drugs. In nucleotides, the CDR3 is TGTGCCAGCAGCTTAGATCTGGCAGCCGAACTGTTTTTT. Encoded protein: CASSLDLAAELFF. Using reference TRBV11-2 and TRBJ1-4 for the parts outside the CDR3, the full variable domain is EAGVAQSPRYKIIEKRQSVAFWCNPISGHATLYWYQQILGQGPKLLIQFQNNGVVDDSQLPKDRFSAERLKGVDSTLKIQPAKLEDSAVYLCASSLDLAAELFFGSGTQLSVL.